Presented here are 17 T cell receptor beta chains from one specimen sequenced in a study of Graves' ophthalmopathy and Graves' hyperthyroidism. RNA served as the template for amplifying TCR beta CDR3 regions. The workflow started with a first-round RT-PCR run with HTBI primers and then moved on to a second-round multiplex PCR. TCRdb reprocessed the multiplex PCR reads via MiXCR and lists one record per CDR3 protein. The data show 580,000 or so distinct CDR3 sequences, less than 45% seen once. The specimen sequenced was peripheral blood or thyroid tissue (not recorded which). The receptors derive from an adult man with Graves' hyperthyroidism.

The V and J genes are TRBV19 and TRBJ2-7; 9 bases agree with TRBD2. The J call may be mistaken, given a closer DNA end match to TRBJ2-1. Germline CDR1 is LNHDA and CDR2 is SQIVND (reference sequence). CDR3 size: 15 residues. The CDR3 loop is CASSNSGSKGNEQFF. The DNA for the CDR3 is TGTGCCAGTAGTAATAGCGGGAGTAAGGGCAATGAGCAGTTCTTC.

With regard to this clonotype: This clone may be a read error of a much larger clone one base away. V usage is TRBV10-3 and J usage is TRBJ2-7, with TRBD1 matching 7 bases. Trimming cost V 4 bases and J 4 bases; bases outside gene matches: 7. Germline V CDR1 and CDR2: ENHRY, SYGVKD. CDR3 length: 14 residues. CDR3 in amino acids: CAISGGTVEYEQYF. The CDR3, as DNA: TGTGCCATCAGTGGGGGGACAGTCGAATACGAGCAGTACTTC.

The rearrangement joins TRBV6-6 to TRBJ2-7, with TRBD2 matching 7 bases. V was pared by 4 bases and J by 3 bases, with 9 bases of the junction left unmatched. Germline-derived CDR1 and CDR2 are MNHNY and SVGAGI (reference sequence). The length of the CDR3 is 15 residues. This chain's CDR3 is CASSSPTSPGYEQYF. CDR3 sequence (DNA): TGTGCCAGCAGTTCACCGACTAGCCCGGGCTACGAGCAGTACTTC.

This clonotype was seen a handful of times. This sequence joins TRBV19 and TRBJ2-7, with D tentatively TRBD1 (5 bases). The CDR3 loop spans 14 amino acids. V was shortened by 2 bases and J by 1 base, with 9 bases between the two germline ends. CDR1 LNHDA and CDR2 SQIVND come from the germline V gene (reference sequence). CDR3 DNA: TGTGCCAGTAGTATAACGAGACAGTCCTACGAGCAGTACTTC. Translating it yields CASSITRQSYEQYF.

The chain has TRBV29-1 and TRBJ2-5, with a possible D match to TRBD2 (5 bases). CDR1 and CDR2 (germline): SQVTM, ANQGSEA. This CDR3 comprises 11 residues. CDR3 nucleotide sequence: TGCAGTGCTGAGGGTACCGAGACCCAGTACTTC. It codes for CSAEGTETQYF. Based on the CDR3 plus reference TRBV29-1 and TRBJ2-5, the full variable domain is SAVISQKPSRDICQRGTSLTIQCQVDSQVTMMFWYRQQPGQSLTLIATANQGSEATYESGFVIDKFPISRPNLTFSTLTVSNMSPEDSSIYLCSAEGTETQYFGPGTRLLVL.

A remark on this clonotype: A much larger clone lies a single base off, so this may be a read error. The CDR3 DNA is TGTGCCAGCAAGGGACAGGTCACCTACGAGCAGTGCTTC. This gives the protein CASKGQVTYEQCF. The V gene is TRBV2, the J gene TRBJ2-7, with 8 bases aligning to TRBD1. Per germline, CDR1 SNHLY and CDR2 FYNNEI. The CDR3 spans 13 residues.

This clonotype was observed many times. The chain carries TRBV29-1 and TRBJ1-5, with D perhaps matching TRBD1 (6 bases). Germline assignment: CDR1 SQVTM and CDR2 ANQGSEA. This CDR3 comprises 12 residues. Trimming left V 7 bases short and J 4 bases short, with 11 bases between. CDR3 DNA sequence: TGCAGCGCTGGACAGCAAAATCAGCCCCAGCATTTT. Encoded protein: CSAGQQNQPQHF.

The CDR3 is CASSPWTSGGLETQYF. In nucleotides, the CDR3 is TGTGCCAGCTCACCCTGGACTAGCGGGGGCTTAGAGACCCAGTACTTC. The chain carries TRBV3-1 and TRBJ2-5, with 13 positions matching TRBD2. CDR1 is LGHDT, CDR2 YNNKEL, per germline (reference sequence). This CDR3 region has 16 residues. Trimming took 8 bases from V and 4 from J; bases not matched to a gene: 10.

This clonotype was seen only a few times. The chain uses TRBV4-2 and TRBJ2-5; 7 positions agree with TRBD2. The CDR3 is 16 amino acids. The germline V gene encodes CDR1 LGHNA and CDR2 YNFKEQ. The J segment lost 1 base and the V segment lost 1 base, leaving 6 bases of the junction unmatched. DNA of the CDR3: TGTGCCAGCAGCCAAGGCCCGGGAGGCCCCCAAGAGACCCAGTACTTC. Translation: CASSQGPGGPQETQYF.

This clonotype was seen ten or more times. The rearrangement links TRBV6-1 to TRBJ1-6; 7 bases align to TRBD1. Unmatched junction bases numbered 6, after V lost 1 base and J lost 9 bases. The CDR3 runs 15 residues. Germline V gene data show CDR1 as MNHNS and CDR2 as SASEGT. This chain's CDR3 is CASSEVQGGRSPLHF. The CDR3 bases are TGTGCCAGCAGTGAAGTTCAGGGGGGCCGTTCACCCCTCCACTTT.

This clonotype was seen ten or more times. The CDR3, as DNA: TGCGCCAGCAGCTCATTACAGGGCCTCGCGACTGAAGCTTTCTTT. This codes for CASSSLQGLATEAFF. This chain links TRBV5-1 with TRBJ1-1; maybe TRBD1 (6 bases). This CDR3 spans 15 amino acids. The germline V and J ends were trimmed by 3 bases and 5 bases, with 17 bases remaining between them. Germline lookup yields CDR1 SGHRS and CDR2 YFSETQ.

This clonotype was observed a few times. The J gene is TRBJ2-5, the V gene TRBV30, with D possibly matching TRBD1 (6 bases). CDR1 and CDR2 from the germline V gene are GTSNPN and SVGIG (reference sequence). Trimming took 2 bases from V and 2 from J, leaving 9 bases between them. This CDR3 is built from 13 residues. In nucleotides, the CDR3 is TGTGCCTGGAGTCGGACAGAACAAGAGACCCAGTACTTC. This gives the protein CAWSRTEQETQYF.

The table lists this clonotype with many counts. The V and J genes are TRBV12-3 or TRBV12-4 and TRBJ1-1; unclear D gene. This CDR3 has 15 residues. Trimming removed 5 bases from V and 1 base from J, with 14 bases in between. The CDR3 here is CASSPSSVRNTEAFF. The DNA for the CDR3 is TGTGCCAGCAGTCCTAGTAGTGTGAGGAACACTGAAGCTTTCTTT.

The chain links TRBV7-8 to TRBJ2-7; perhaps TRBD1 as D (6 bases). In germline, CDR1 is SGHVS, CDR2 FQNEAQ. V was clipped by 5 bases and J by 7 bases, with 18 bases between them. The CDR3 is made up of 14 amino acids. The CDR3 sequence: CASSRPGHTGEQYF. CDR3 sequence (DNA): TGTGCCAGCAGCCGCCCGGGACACACCGGGGAGCAGTACTTC.

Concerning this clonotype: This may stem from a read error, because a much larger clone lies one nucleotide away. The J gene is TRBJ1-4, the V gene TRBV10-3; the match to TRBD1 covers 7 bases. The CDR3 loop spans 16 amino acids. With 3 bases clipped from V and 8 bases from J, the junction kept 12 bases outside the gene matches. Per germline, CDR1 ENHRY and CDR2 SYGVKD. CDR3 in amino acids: CAISENDRAVREKLFF. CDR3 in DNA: TGTGCCATCAGTGAAAACGACAGGGCGGTACGGGAAAAACTGTTTTTT.

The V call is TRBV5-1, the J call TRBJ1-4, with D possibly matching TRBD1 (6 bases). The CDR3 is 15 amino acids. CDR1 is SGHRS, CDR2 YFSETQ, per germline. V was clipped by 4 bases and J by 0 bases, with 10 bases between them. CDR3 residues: CASSTDSATNEKLFF. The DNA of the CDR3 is TGCGCCAGCAGCACGGACAGTGCAACTAATGAAAAACTGTTTTTT. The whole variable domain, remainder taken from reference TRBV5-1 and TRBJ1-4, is KAGVTQTPRYLIKTRGQQVTLSCSPISGHRSVSWYQQTPGQGLQFLFEYFSETQRNKGNFPGRFSGRQFSNSRSEMNVSTLELGDSALYLCASSTDSATNEKLFFGSGTQLSVL.

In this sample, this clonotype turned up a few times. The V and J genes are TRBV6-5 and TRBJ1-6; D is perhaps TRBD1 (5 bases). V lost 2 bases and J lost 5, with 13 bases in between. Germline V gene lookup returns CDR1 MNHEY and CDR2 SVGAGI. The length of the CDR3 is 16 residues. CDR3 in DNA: TGTGCCAGCAGTTACATGGGGGAAGGGCATAATTCACCCCTCCACTTT. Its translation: CASSYMGEGHNSPLHF.